This record looks at one TCR beta chain sequence and its context. These data are taken from a study of CD8+ T cells in alopecia areata. As the sequencing template, cDNA was produced by extracting RNA and reverse transcribing it. The data were produced by immunoSEQ multiplex PCR, yet TCRdb's version contains in-frame clones alone and is incomplete. This sample carries 80,000 to 100,000 clones, roughly 46% of them seen once, and the ten largest clones take more than 15%. Stated treatment: oral pan-JAK inhibitor, 5-10 mg twice daily. The sequence was collected from a human donor with alopecia areata. The specimen was CD8+ T cells sorted from blood, collected at week 24, from a patient treated with tofacitinib.

The CDR3 DNA follows: TGTGCCAGCAGCAAAGGGGGCCTCTCCTACGAGCAGTACTTC. This codes for CASSKGGLSYEQYF. The chain employs TRBV7-9 and TRBJ2-7; 7 positions match TRBD1. Germline V gene lookup returns CDR1 SEHNR and CDR2 FQNEAQ (reference sequence). The CDR3 loop spans 14 amino acids. Trimming at V came to 5 bases and at J to 0 bases, leaving 4 bases not matched to a gene.